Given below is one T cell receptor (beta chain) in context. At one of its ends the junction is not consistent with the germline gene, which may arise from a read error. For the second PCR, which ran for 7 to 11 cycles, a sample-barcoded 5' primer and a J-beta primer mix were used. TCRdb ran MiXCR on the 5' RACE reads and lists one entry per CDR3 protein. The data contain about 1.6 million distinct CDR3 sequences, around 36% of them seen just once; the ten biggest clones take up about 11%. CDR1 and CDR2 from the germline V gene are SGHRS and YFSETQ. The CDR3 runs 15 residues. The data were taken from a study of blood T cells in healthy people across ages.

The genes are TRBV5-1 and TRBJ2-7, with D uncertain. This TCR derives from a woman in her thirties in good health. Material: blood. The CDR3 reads CASSLDGMSSYKQYF. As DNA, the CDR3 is TGCGCCAGCAGCTTGGATGGGATGAGCTCCTACAAGCAGTACTTC.